The 32 T cell receptor beta chains presented below share a single source sample, sequenced in a study of T cell changes during pregnancy in multiple sclerosis. Here immunoSEQ multiplex PCR was the method, and the copy in TCRdb shows in-frame clones only, minus some. This table holds tens of thousands of clones, 90% found once. Specimen: CD8+ T cells from peripheral blood mononuclear cells, collected before pregnancy. All receptors derive from a female donor with multiple sclerosis, enrolled in a pregnancy study.

The chain combines TRBV9 with TRBJ2-7, with 9 bases matching TRBD2. CDR1 and CDR2 (germline): SGDLS, YYNGEE. CDR3 size: 14 residues. With 4 bases clipped from V and 3 bases from J, the junction kept 5 bases outside the gene matches. CDR3 protein: CASSPRLADYEQYF. The CDR3 DNA reads as TGTGCCAGCAGCCCACGACTAGCGGACTACGAGCAGTACTTC.

This clone has just a few counts. This chain links TRBV9 with TRBJ1-2; 7 nucleotides match TRBD1. J gave up 8 bases and V 2 bases, and 6 bases lay outside the gene matches. This CDR3 is 13 amino acids long. CDR1 and CDR2 from the germline V gene are SGDLS and YYNGEE. The CDR3 loop reads CASSVRDSGGYTF. CDR3 sequence (DNA): TGTGCCAGCAGCGTCCGGGACAGCGGGGGCTACACCTTC.

This clone has just one count. This chain connects TRBV6-5 to TRBJ2-7, with D unresolved. This CDR3 is built from 14 residues. V shed 0 bases and J shed 1 base, with 7 bases lying between them. Germline V gives CDR1 MNHEY, CDR2 SVGAGI. The CDR3 coding sequence is TGTGCCAGCAGTTACTCGGGCAGATCCTACGAGCAGTACTTC. Its translation: CASSYSGRSYEQYF.

This clone was counted once. This chain connects TRBV7-9 to TRBJ2-7; TRBD2 matches 11 bases. V was pared by 5 bases and J by 2 bases, with 2 bases of the junction left unmatched. The CDR3 sequence is 14 residues long. The germline V gene encodes CDR1 SEHNR and CDR2 FQNEAQ (reference sequence). The CDR3 DNA is TGTGCCAGCAGCCCGGGACTAGCGGCCTACGAGCAGTACTTC. It is translated as CASSPGLAAYEQYF. Based on the CDR3 plus reference TRBV7-9 and TRBJ2-7, the full variable domain is DTGVSQNPRHKITKRGQNVTFRCDPISEHNRLYWYRQTLGQGPEFLTYFQNEAQLEKSRLLSDRFSAERPKGSFSTLEIQRTEQGDSAMYLCASSPGLAAYEQYFGPGTRLTVT.

This chain uses TRBV7-2 with TRBJ1-1; 7 nucleotides match TRBD1. This CDR3 has 15 residues. The trim removed 1 base at V and 4 bases at J, leaving 6 bases unmatched. Looked up from germline, CDR1 is SGHTA and CDR2 is FQGNSA. The CDR3: CASSLGRQGGTEAFF. The CDR3 DNA follows: TGTGCCAGCAGCTTAGGGAGACAGGGCGGCACTGAAGCTTTCTTT.

The gene calls are TRBV30 and TRBJ1-2, with D perhaps TRBD1 (5 bases). The CDR3 is made up of 13 amino acids. V lost 3 bases to trimming and J lost 0 bases, with 8 bases between them. Looked up from germline, CDR1 is GTSNPN and CDR2 is SVGIG (reference sequence). For the CDR3, the DNA is TGTGCCTGGAGCGGGACTGCTAACTATGGCTACACCTTC. Protein product: CAWSGTANYGYTF.

This sequence joins TRBV12-5 and TRBJ2-5; D is perhaps TRBD1 (6 bases). CDR1 and CDR2 (germline): LGHNT, FRNRAP. CDR3 length: 16 amino acids. The germline V and J ends were trimmed by 5 bases and 0 bases, with 16 bases remaining between them. The CDR3 DNA is TGTGCTAGTGGTGTCAAACGCCGGGACAACCAAGAGACCCAGTACTTC. This gives the protein CASGVKRRDNQETQYF. Complete variable domain (other parts from reference TRBV12-5 and TRBJ2-5): DARVTQTPRHKVTEMGQEVTMRCQPILGHNTVFWYRQTMMQGLELLAYFRNRAPLDDSGMPKDRFSAEMPDATLATLKIQPSEPRDSAVYFCASGVKRRDNQETQYFGPGTRLLVL.

V is TRBV18 and J is TRBJ2-7, with D possibly TRBD1 on 6 matching bases. The CDR3 runs to 16 residues. Germline CDR1 reads KGHSH; CDR2 reads LQKENI. Trimming removed 3 bases at V and 6 bases at J, with 21 bases between. The CDR3 spells CASSPTGTPSPGEQYF. CDR3 DNA: TGTGCCAGCTCACCCACCGGGACACCCTCTCCCGGCGAGCAGTACTTC.

The chain is built from TRBV5-1 and TRBJ1-3; 8 bases are shared with TRBD1. The CDR3 contains 16 residues. The junction had 4 bases not matched to a gene; V was cut back by 0 bases and J by 2 bases. Germline CDR1 and CDR2: SGHRS and YFSETQ. In DNA form, the CDR3 reads TGCGCCAGCAGCTTGGGTTTGACAGGGGCTGGAAACACCATATATTTT. It translates to CASSLGLTGAGNTIYF. Full variable domain (missing parts from reference TRBV5-1 and TRBJ1-3): KAGVTQTPRYLIKTRGQQVTLSCSPISGHRSVSWYQQTPGQGLQFLFEYFSETQRNKGNFPGRFSGRQFSNSRSEMNVSTLELGDSALYLCASSLGLTGAGNTIYFGEGSWLTVV.

The chain uses TRBV7-2 and TRBJ2-5, with 9 bases identical to TRBD2. This CDR3 has 16 residues. The germline V gene encodes CDR1 SGHTA and CDR2 FQGNSA. V was pared by 5 bases and J by 5 bases, with 12 bases of the junction left unmatched. The CDR3 nucleotides are TGTGCCAGCAGCCCCGAGGGGCGGGGGGGTATGGAGACCCAGTACTTC. This codes for CASSPEGRGGMETQYF. Variable domain in full (rest from reference TRBV7-2 and TRBJ2-5): GAGVSQSPSNKVTEKGKDVELRCDPISGHTALYWYRQSLGQGLEFLIYFQGNSAPDKSGLPSDRFSAERTGGSVSTLTIQRTQQEDSAVYLCASSPEGRGGMETQYFGPGTRLLVL.

This clone was seen more than once but under ten times. The chain carries TRBV6-1 and TRBJ1-2; tentative D call: TRBD1 (6 bases). CDR3 length equals 16 residues. V was cut by 0 bases and J by 5 bases, with 16 bases left in between. In germline, CDR1 is MNHNS, CDR2 SASEGT. The CDR3 sequence: CASSEAEGGGGYGYTF. The CDR3 DNA follows: TGTGCCAGCAGTGAAGCGGAGGGGGGGGGTGGATATGGCTACACCTTC.

This chain joins TRBV5-1 and TRBJ1-2, with a tentative D call TRBD1 (6 bases). The germline V gene encodes CDR1 SGHRS and CDR2 YFSETQ. The V and J ends lost 0 bases and 5 bases respectively, with 11 bases between them. This CDR3 is 14 amino acids long. The CDR3 region has the DNA TGCGCCAGCAGCTTGGAGGACAGACGTTATGGCTACACCTTC. Translation gives CASSLEDRRYGYTF.

V and J are TRBV2 and TRBJ2-5; D uncertain. Germline V gives CDR1 SNHLY, CDR2 FYNNEI. This CDR3 is 13 amino acids long. The germline V and J ends were trimmed by 6 bases and 0 bases, with 8 bases remaining between them. CDR3 sequence reads: CASRTGHQETQYF. The CDR3 nucleotides read TGTGCCAGCAGAACGGGTCACCAAGAGACCCAGTACTTC.

V is TRBV7-9 and J is TRBJ2-3, with TRBD1 as a possible D gene (6 bases). The CDR3 extends over 16 amino acids. Germline loops: CDR1 SEHNR, CDR2 FQNEAQ (reference sequence). V shed 4 bases and J shed 1 base, with 15 bases lying between them. This chain's CDR3 is CASSSAGRGRTDTQYF. The CDR3 DNA reads TGTGCCAGCAGCTCGGCCGGCAGGGGTCGCACAGATACGCAGTATTTT.

The chain uses TRBV4-2 and TRBJ2-7, with D possibly TRBD2 on 7 matching bases. Trimming cost V 0 bases and J 2 bases, with 11 bases left between them. The CDR3 runs 15 residues. CDR1 is LGHNA and CDR2 is YNFKEQ in the germline V gene. The CDR3 is CASSQDGGATYEQYF. The CDR3 DNA reads TGTGCCAGCAGCCAAGATGGGGGGGCCACCTACGAGCAGTACTTC.

V usage is TRBV28 and J usage is TRBJ1-4; D may be TRBD1 (6 bases). CDR3 length equals 16 residues. Trimming took 0 bases from V and 7 from J, leaving 15 bases between them. CDR1 is MDHEN, CDR2 SYDVKM, per germline. CDR3 amino acids: CASSLWTGRLFEKLFF. Here the CDR3 DNA reads TGTGCCAGCAGTTTATGGACAGGTCGATTGTTTGAAAAACTGTTTTTT.

The rearrangement joins TRBV19 to TRBJ2-7; D unclear. The CDR3 runs to 11 residues. V was trimmed by 3 bases and J by 5 bases, leaving 5 bases between them. CDR1 is LNHDA, CDR2 SQIVND, per germline (reference sequence). The CDR3: CASSIGHEQYF. CDR3 bases: TGTGCCAGTAGTATTGGGCACGAGCAGTACTTC. The entire variable domain, with the rest obtained from reference TRBV19 and TRBJ2-7, is as follows: DGGITQSPKYLFRKEGQNVTLSCEQNLNHDAMYWYRQDPGQGLRLIYYSQIVNDFQKGDIAEGYSVSREKKESFPLTVTSAQKNPTAFYLCASSIGHEQYFGPGTRLTVT.

This chain joins TRBV27 and TRBJ2-7; 9 nucleotides match TRBD1. Germline V gene sequence: CDR1 MNHEY, CDR2 SMNVEV (reference sequence). The CDR3 covers 15 residues. V lost 3 bases, J lost 2 bases, and 5 bases stayed unmatched. This chain's CDR3 is CASSFVGQGAYEQYF. The CDR3 nucleotides are TGTGCCAGCAGTTTCGTGGGACAGGGAGCCTACGAGCAGTACTTC.

This chain joins TRBV27 and TRBJ1-1; D is uncertain. The CDR3 has 13 amino acids. The V gene's germline CDR1 is MNHEY and CDR2 SMNVEV (reference sequence). V gave up 0 bases and J gave up 0 bases, with 2 bases separating them. This chain's CDR3 is CASSLSLNTEAFF. The CDR3 DNA is TGTGCCAGCAGTTTATCCTTGAACACTGAAGCTTTCTTT.

Comments on this clone: Different DNA sequences within this sample yield the same CDR3. The chain uses TRBV27 and TRBJ2-7; 9 bases are a match to TRBD1. Trimming at V came to 3 bases and at J to 6 bases, leaving 0 bases not matched to a gene. From germline, CDR1 is MNHEY and CDR2 SMNVEV (reference sequence). CDR3 length: 12 amino acids. As DNA, the CDR3 is TGTGCCAGCAGTTTGACAGGGGGCGAGCAGTACTTC. This gives the protein CASSLTGGEQYF.

The chain employs TRBV9 and TRBJ2-7, with 9 bases aligning to TRBD2. V trimming: 0 bases; J trimming: 4 bases; junction bases outside the gene matches: 5. Germline loops: CDR1 SGDLS, CDR2 YYNGEE. CDR3 length: 15 amino acids. CDR3: CASSVGAGGLYEQYF. The CDR3 region has the DNA TGTGCCAGCAGCGTAGGGGCGGGGGGGCTGTACGAGCAGTACTTC.

The chain uses TRBV5-6 and TRBJ2-5; D possibly corresponds to TRBD2 (7 bases). Trimming cost V 6 bases and J 1 base, with 13 bases left between them. CDR1 and CDR2 (germline): SGHDT, YYEEEE. CDR3 length equals 14 residues. The CDR3 region has the DNA TGTGCCAGCATCTTAGGGGGGGGCCAAGAGACCCAGTACTTC. This sequence encodes CASILGGGQETQYF. Based on the CDR3 plus reference TRBV5-6 and TRBJ2-5, the full variable domain is DAGVTQSPTHLIKTRGQQVTLRCSPKSGHDTVSWYQQALGQGPQFIFQYYEEEERQRGNFPDRFSGHQFPNYSSELNVNALLLGDSALYLCASILGGGQETQYFGPGTRLLVL.

The genes are TRBV19 and TRBJ1-1; 10 positions match TRBD1. J was trimmed by 4 bases and V by 5 bases; bases with no gene match: 13. This CDR3 comprises 17 residues. CDR1 is LNHDA, CDR2 SQIVND, per germline (reference sequence). CDR3 sequence reads: CASSVGQGVLIGTEAFF. As DNA, the CDR3 is TGTGCCAGTAGTGTTGGACAGGGGGTACTTATAGGCACTGAAGCTTTCTTT.

A single count supports this clone. This chain joins TRBV6-5 and TRBJ2-7, with TRBD2 identical over 10 bases. The CDR3 runs 14 residues. Looked up from germline, CDR1 is MNHEY and CDR2 is SVGAGI. The J segment lost 9 bases and the V segment lost 2 bases, leaving 7 bases of the junction unmatched. The CDR3 sequence: CASSYTERGGGQYF. Here the CDR3 DNA reads TGTGCCAGCAGTTACACGGAGCGGGGGGGCGGGCAGTACTTC.

The chain employs TRBV5-6 and TRBJ2-5; D is possibly TRBD1 (5 bases). Per the germline V gene, CDR1 is SGHDT and CDR2 is YYEEEE. The CDR3 is 15 residues long. Trimming stripped 1 base from V and 1 base from J, with 11 bases between. CDR3 residues: CASSLRGSGQETQYF. In DNA, the CDR3 is TGTGCCAGCAGCTTGAGGGGATCCGGCCAAGAGACCCAGTACTTC. The variable domain in full, with the rest retrieved from reference TRBV5-6 and TRBJ2-5, is DAGVTQSPTHLIKTRGQQVTLRCSPKSGHDTVSWYQQALGQGPQFIFQYYEEEERQRGNFPDRFSGHQFPNYSSELNVNALLLGDSALYLCASSLRGSGQETQYFGPGTRLLVL.

This clone came up a few times. This chain uses TRBV7-9 with TRBJ1-5; TRBD1 matches 7 bases. V gave up 4 bases and J gave up 7 bases; unmatched junction bases: 4. CDR1 and CDR2 from the germline V gene are SEHNR and FQNEAQ (reference sequence). The CDR3 has 13 amino acids. CDR3 coding DNA: TGTGCCAGCAGCTCAAGACAGGGACAGCCCCAGCATTTT. Encoded protein: CASSSRQGQPQHF.

The CDR3 here is CATSRDERLAALSGDTQYF. The CDR3 coding sequence is TGTGCCACCAGCAGAGATGAGAGACTAGCGGCACTCTCGGGCGATACGCAGTATTTT. The chain recombines TRBV15 with TRBJ2-3; 9 bases line up with TRBD2. The V segment lost 0 bases and the J segment 6 bases; nucleotides outside the gene matches: 16. Looked up from germline, CDR1 is LNHNV and CDR2 is YYDKDF (reference sequence). There are 19 residues in the CDR3.

This chain links TRBV2 with TRBJ1-2; 7 positions match TRBD1. Unmatched junction bases numbered 5, after V lost 0 bases and J lost 4 bases. The CDR3 length is 15 residues. The germline V gene has CDR1 SNHLY and CDR2 FYNNEI. The CDR3 loop is CASSEAPQGTYGYTF. CDR3 bases: TGTGCCAGCAGTGAAGCCCCACAGGGGACCTATGGCTACACCTTC.

This chain connects TRBV5-5 to TRBJ2-7, with D possibly being TRBD2 (5 bases). The V gene's germline CDR1 is SGHKS and CDR2 YYEKEE (reference sequence). Trimming removed 6 bases from V and 3 bases from J, with 16 bases in between. The CDR3 runs 14 residues. The CDR3 DNA reads TGTGCCAGCACGAAGGAGGTTCCACTCTACGAGCAGTACTTC. This encodes CASTKEVPLYEQYF.

The V gene is TRBV4-2, the J gene TRBJ2-7; maybe TRBD2 (5 bases). CDR1 LGHNA and CDR2 YNFKEQ come from the germline V gene. This CDR3 spans 14 amino acids. The V end was cut by 0 bases, the J end by 4 bases, with 10 bases between. The CDR3 coding sequence is TGTGCCAGCAGCCAAGACCTAGCCCAATACGAGCAGTACTTC. It codes for CASSQDLAQYEQYF.

This chain connects TRBV7-8 to TRBJ2-7, with D tentatively TRBD2 (7 bases). Trimming took off 6 bases at V and 4 bases at J, with 22 bases between the two ends. The germline V gene has CDR1 SGHVS and CDR2 FQNEAQ. The CDR3 is made up of 16 amino acids. The CDR3 nucleotides read TGTGCCAGCAGACAAGTGGGGGGGAAGGGGGAATACGAGCAGTACTTC. Encoded protein: CASRQVGGKGEYEQYF.

This clone showed up just once. The rearrangement joins TRBV11-2 to TRBJ1-3, with TRBD1 matching 8 bases. Germline loops: CDR1 SGHAT, CDR2 FQNNGV. CDR3 length: 16 amino acids. The V segment lost 3 bases and the J segment 0 bases; nucleotides outside the gene matches: 4. CDR3 in amino acids: CASSFTTGGSGNTIYF. The CDR3 DNA reads TGTGCCAGCAGCTTTACCACAGGGGGCTCTGGAAACACCATATATTTT.